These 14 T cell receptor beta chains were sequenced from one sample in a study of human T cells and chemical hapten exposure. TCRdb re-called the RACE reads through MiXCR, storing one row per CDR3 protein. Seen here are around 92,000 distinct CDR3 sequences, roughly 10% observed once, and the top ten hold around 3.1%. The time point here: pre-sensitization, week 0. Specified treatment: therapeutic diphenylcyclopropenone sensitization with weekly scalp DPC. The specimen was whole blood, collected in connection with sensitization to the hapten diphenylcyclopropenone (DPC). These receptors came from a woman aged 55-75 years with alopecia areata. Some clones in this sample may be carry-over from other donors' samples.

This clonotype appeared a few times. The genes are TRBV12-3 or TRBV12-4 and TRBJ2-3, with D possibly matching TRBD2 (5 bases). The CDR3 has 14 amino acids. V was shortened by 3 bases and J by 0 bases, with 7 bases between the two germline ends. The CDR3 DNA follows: TGTGCCAGCAGTTTTTCGGGGAGCACAGATACGCAGTATTTT. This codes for CASSFSGSTDTQYF.

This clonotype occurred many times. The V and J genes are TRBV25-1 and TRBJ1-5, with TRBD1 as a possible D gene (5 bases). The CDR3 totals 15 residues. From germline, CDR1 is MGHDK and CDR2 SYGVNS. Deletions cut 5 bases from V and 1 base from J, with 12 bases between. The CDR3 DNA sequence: TGTGCCAGCAGTTCGGGGGAGCCCAGCAATCAGCCCCAGCATTTT. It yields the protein CASSSGEPSNQPQHF. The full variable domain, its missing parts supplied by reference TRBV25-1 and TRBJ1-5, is EADIYQTPRYLVIGTGKKITLECSQTMGHDKMYWYQQDPGMELHLIHYSYGVNSTEKGDLSSESTVSRIRTEHFPLTLESARPSHTSQYLCASSSGEPSNQPQHFGDGTRLSIL.

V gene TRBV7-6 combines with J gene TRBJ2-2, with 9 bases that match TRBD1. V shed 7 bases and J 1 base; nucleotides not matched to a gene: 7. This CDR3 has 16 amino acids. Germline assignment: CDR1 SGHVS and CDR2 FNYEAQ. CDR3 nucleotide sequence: TGTGCCAGCACCTTTCAGACAGGGGGGAACACCGGGGAGCTGTTTTTT. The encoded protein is CASTFQTGGNTGELFF. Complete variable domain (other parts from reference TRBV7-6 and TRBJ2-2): GAGVSQSPRYKVTKRGQDVALRCDPISGHVSLYWYRQALGQGPEFLTYFNYEAQQDKSGLPNDRFSAERPEGSISTLTIQRTEQRDSAMYRCASTFQTGGNTGELFFGEGSRLTVL.

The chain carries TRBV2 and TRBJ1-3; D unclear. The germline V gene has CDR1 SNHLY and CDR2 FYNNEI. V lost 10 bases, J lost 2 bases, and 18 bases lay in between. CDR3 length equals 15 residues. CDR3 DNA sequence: TGTGCCACTTATTTCGGGGATTTAACTGGAAACACCATATATTTT. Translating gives CATYFGDLTGNTIYF.

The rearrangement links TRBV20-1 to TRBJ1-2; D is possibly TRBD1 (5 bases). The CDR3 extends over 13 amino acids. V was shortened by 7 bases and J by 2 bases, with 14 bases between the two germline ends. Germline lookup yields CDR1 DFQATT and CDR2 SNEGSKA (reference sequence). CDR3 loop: CSVGAELNYGYTF. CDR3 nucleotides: TGCAGTGTAGGGGCAGAGTTAAACTATGGCTACACCTTC.

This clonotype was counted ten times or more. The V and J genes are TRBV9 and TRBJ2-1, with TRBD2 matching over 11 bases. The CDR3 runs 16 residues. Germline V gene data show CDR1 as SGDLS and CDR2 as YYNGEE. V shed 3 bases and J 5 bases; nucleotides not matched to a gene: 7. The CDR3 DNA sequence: TGTGCCAGCAGCGCCGCCGGGACTAGCGGACACAATGAGCAGTTCTTC. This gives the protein CASSAAGTSGHNEQFF.

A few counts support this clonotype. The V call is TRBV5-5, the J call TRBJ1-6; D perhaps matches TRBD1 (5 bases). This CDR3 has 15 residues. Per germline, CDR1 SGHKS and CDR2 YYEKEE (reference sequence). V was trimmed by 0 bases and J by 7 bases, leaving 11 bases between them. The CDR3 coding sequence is TGTGCCAGCAGCTTGGATCCAGGGCGGAATTCACCCCTCCACTTT. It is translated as CASSLDPGRNSPLHF.

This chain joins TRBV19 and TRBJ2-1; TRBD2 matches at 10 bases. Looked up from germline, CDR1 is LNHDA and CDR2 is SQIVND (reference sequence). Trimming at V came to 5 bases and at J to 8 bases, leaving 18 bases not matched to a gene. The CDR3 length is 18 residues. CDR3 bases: TGTGCCAGTAGTCTTCATCTCCTTCGAGCGGGGGGGCTTGATGAGCAGTTCTTC. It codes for CASSLHLLRAGGLDEQFF. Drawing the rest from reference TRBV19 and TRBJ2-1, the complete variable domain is DGGITQSPKYLFRKEGQNVTLSCEQNLNHDAMYWYRQDPGQGLRLIYYSQIVNDFQKGDIAEGYSVSREKKESFPLTVTSAQKNPTAFYLCASSLHLLRAGGLDEQFFGPGTRLTVL.

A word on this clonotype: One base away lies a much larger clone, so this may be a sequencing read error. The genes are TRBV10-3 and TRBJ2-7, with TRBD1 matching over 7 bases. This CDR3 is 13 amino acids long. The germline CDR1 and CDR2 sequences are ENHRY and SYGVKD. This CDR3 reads CAISKPQGNERYF. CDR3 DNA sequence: TGTGCCATCAGTAAACCACAGGGGAACGAGCGGTACTTC.

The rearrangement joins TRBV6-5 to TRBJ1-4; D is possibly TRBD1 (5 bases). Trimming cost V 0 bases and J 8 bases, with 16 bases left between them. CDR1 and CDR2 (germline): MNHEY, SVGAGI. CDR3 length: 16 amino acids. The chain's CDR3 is CASSYSITGLGEKLFF. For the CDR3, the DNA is TGTGCCAGCAGTTACTCGATTACAGGACTGGGAGAAAAACTGTTTTTT.

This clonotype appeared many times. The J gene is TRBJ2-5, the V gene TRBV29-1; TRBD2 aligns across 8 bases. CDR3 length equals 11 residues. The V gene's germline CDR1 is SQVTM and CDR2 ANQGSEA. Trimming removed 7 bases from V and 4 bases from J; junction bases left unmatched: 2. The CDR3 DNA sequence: TGCAGCGCCGCGGGGGGAGAGACCCAGTACTTC. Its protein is CSAAGGETQYF.

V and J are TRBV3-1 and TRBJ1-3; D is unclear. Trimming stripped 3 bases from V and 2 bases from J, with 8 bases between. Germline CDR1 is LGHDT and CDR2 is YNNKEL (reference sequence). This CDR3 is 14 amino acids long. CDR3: CASSHLSPGNTIYF. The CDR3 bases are TGTGCCAGCAGCCATCTCAGTCCTGGAAACACCATATATTTT.

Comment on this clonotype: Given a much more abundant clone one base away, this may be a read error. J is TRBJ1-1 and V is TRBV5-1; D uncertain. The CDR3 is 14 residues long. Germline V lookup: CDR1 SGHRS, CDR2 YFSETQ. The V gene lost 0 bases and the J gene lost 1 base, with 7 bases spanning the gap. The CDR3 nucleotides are TGCGCCAGCAGCTTGGCCCGGGGGAACACTGAAGCTTTCTTT. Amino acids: CASSLARGNTEAFF.

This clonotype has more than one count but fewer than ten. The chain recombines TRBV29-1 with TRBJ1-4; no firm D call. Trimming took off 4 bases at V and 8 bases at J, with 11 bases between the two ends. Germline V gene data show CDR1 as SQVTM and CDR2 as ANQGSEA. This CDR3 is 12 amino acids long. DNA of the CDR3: TGCAGCGTTGTGGTAGAGGCGGAAAAACTGTTTTTT. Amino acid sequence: CSVVVEAEKLFF.